This T cell receptor beta chain was documented in a study of blood T cell repertoires in COVID-19. Method: immunoSEQ multiplex PCR; TCRdb's copy keeps in-frame clones and lacks some. The repertoire consists of 65,000 to 85,000 clones, with about four fifths occurring once and the leading ten covering 15% to 20%. The CDR3 has 15 amino acids. The junction had 1 base not matched to a gene; V was cut back by 0 bases and J by 2 bases. CDR1 is SGHRS, CDR2 YFSETQ, per germline. The sequence derives from an older woman with acute or convalescent COVID-19. The J gene is TRBJ2-2, the V gene TRBV5-1, with 7 bases that match TRBD1. Sequencing was performed on peripheral blood. The CDR3 loop is CASSLGGGNTGELFF. CDR3 DNA: TGCGCCAGCAGCTTGGGAGGGGGCAACACCGGGGAGCTGTTTTTT.